The rows below give T cell receptor beta chains drawn from one sample of a study of TIL therapy for anti-PD-1-resistant metastatic lung cancer. Here immunoSEQ multiplex PCR was the method, and the copy in TCRdb shows in-frame clones only, minus some. The sample has about 60,000 clones, 69% seen once. The starting material was blood, obtained at baseline. The receptors originated from a person aged 25-80 years with non-small cell lung cancer. The CDR3 runs from the conserved cysteine through the conserved F or W. A D gene is named only where the DNA matches it firmly. Part of the rows lack a size; the others show once, few, many or a class for expanded clones.

clone size,V gene,D gene,J gene,CDR3 DNA,CDR3 protein
-,TRBV5-1,TRBD2,TRBJ2-7,TGCGCCAGCAGCTTGGCGATAGCGGGGCATGAGCAGTACTTC,CASSLAIAGHEQYF
-,TRBV2,TRBD2,TRBJ2-3,TGTGCCAGCAGTGAGGGCCCGGCAGACGGGCTAGCGGGATGGAATACGCAGTATTTT,CASSEGPADGLAGWNTQYF
-,TRBV5-1,TRBD2,TRBJ2-3,TGCGCCAGCAGCTTAGGACTAGCGGGAGTGTCAGATACGCAGTATTTT,CASSLGLAGVSDTQYF
-,TRBV6-6,TRBD2,TRBJ2-3,TGTGCCAGCAGTTACCCGAGCGGGGTCACAGATACGCAGTATTTT,CASSYPSGVTDTQYF
-,TRBV6-5,TRBD1,TRBJ2-3,TGTGCCGGACAATGGACAGGGCTGAATACGCAGTATTTT,CAGQWTGLNTQYF
-,TRBV11-2,-,TRBJ1-5,TGTGCCAGCAGCTTAGGACAGGCTCAGCCCCAGCATTTT,CASSLGQAQPQHF
-,TRBV6-6,-,TRBJ1-5,TGTGCCGTCTCGGGGGGCAATGGTCATCAGCCCCAGCATTTT,CAVSGGNGHQPQHF
-,TRBV4-1,-,TRBJ1-2,TGCGCCAGCAGCCCAGAGCCCTATGCTAACTATGGCTACACCTTC,CASSPEPYANYGYTF
-,TRBV14,-,TRBJ1-2,TGTGCCAGCAGCCAGTCGGAAGGGGCCTATGGCTACACCTTC,CASSQSEGAYGYTF
few,TRBV29-1,-,TRBJ1-1,TGCAGCGTCTTTTCCAGCGAGGACACTGAAGCTTTCTTT,CSVFSSEDTEAFF
-,TRBV19,-,TRBJ2-1,TGTGCCAGTAGTGGGGATTGGAATGAGCAGTTCTTC,CASSGDWNEQFF
few,TRBV10-3,-,TRBJ1-4,TGTGCCATCGGGGCAGGACACCGTGAAAAACTGTTTTTT,CAIGAGHREKLFF
-,TRBV5-1,TRBD1,TRBJ2-7,TGCGCCAGCAGCTGGGACAGCTACGAGCAGTACTTC,CASSWDSYEQYF
-,TRBV30,TRBD1,TRBJ2-5,TGTGCCTGGGGACAGGGGACAGGGGGGGAGACCCAGTACTTC,CAWGQGTGGETQYF
-,TRBV6-1,-,TRBJ1-6,TGTGCCAGCAGTCGAGGGAATTCACCCCTCCACTTT,CASSRGNSPLHF
-,TRBV6-6,TRBD1,TRBJ2-7,TGTGCCAGCAGTTACTCCGGGACAGGGACCTACGAGCAGTACTTC,CASSYSGTGTYEQYF
-,TRBV6-6,TRBD1,TRBJ1-5,TGTGCCAGCAGCCTAGACAGGGGATATAGCAATCAGCCCCAGCATTTT,CASSLDRGYSNQPQHF
few,TRBV13,-,TRBJ1-1,TGTGCCAGCAGCACCGGTCGGGGTTTGGTAGCTTTCTTT,CASSTGRGLVAFF
-,TRBV14,TRBD2,TRBJ2-1,TGTGCCAGCAGCCAGGGACTAGCGAAATACAATGAGCAGTTCTTC,CASSQGLAKYNEQFF
once,TRBV6-5,-,TRBJ2-7,TGTGCCAGCAGTTACGCCTTTAGCGGAGCTGGGGAGCAGTACTTC,CASSYAFSGAGEQYF
-,TRBV6-5,TRBD2,TRBJ2-1,TGTGCCAGCAGTTCACCACTAGCGGAGAAGTACAATGAGCAGTTCTTC,CASSSPLAEKYNEQFF
-,TRBV5-4,-,TRBJ1-6,TGTGCCAGCAGCTTGGATCAGGGACGATCACCCCTCCACTTT,CASSLDQGRSPLHF
few,TRBV14,-,TRBJ2-3,TGTGCCAGCAGCCAAGTATCCGGTTATGCAGATACGCAGTATTTT,CASSQVSGYADTQYF
-,TRBV5-4,TRBD2,TRBJ2-1,TGTGCCAGCAGCTTGCCGGGACTAGCGGACAATGAGCAGTTCTTC,CASSLPGLADNEQFF
-,TRBV5-1,TRBD1,TRBJ1-6,TGCGCCAGCAGCACCGGGACAGGGAATTCACCCCTCCACTTT,CASSTGTGNSPLHF
-,TRBV5-4,TRBD2,TRBJ2-1,TGTGCCAGCAGCCTCCGTCTAGCGGCCAATGAGCAGTTCTTC,CASSLRLAANEQFF
-,TRBV30,-,TRBJ1-1,TGTGCCTGGAGTGTATGGGGAGAGGGTGGGGTCACTGAAGCTTTCTTT,CAWSVWGEGGVTEAFF
-,TRBV11-3,-,TRBJ2-2,TGTGCCAGCACTGTGAACACCGGGGAGCTGTTTTTT,CASTVNTGELFF
-,TRBV5-4,-,TRBJ2-1,TGTGCCAGCAGCTTGGTGGGTAGCGGCTACAATGAGCAGTTCTTC,CASSLVGSGYNEQFF
-,TRBV30,-,TRBJ1-1,TGTGCCTGGAGTGTACTGGCCCAGAACACTGAAGCTTTCTTT,CAWSVLAQNTEAFF